The sequence of this T cell receptor (beta chain) was determined in a study of cytomegalovirus exposure and HLA in healthy donors. The PCR used 60 Vbeta and 13 Jbeta primers. Clones were sequenced by immunoSEQ multiplex PCR, and TCRdb holds only the in-frame ones, with some missing. Among about 150,000 clones listed, approximately 80% were seen once. Trimming removed 5 bases from V and 3 bases from J, with 16 bases in between. The CDR3 extends over 16 amino acids. CDR1 LGHNT and CDR2 FRNRAP come from the germline V gene. The study, taken as a whole, reports: What TCR beta sequences reportedly achieved was accurate prediction of HLA-A and HLA-B alleles in most subjects. A link between a missense DCLRE1C variant and TCR beta V- and J-gene trimming emerged from a later analysis. Highest at DRB1 and lowest at HLA-C, TCR association rates differed among HLA loci in a later analysis.

Remarks on this clone: What it binds is unknown.

This TCR derives from a man aged 25 to 45 in good health and CMV-seronegative. This chain connects TRBV12-5 to TRBJ2-2; D is possibly TRBD1 (6 bases). Material for sequencing was PBMCs. Here the CDR3 reads CASGGGRGQDTGELFF. The CDR3 nucleotides read TGTGCTAGTGGTGGGGGCCGCGGTCAGGACACCGGGGAGCTGTTTTTT.